This T cell receptor beta chain was sequenced during a study of cytomegalovirus exposure and HLA in healthy donors (dated 2017 in TCRdb). About the full investigation: According to an earlier analysis of 587 of the donors, about 179 million T cells yielded 90 million to 130 million unique TCR beta sequences and 250 to 350 Gb of sequence data. An early release that covered roughly 600 HLA-typed donors contained about 290 gigabases of sequencing data and tens of millions of unique TCR sequences. Among the roughly 390 genotyped donors, about 83% belonged to the genetic ancestry cluster associated with self-reported Caucasian donors. The study aimed to test whether signatures of past pathogen exposure could be identified by cataloging public T cell receptors. The T cell repertoires of around 670 subjects were profiled by immunosequencing and related to cytomegalovirus serostatus. In addition to the first cohort of 666 subjects, a separate validation cohort of under 150 different subjects was used. High-throughput TCR immunosequencing, statistical association of individual TCRs with disease status, and machine learning were combined to predict cytomegalovirus infection status. In a later analysis, previously published TCR beta repertoires from hundreds of donors were re-analyzed and high-resolution HLA genotyping was added so that TCR occurrence patterns could be studied. Rather than using new phenotypic data, the later analysis identified candidate immune exposures from TCR beta sequences and from how often those sequences occurred across donors. In an earlier analysis of 587 of the donors, high-throughput TCR beta sequencing was used to judge whether each TCR beta V gene segment behaved as functional or pseudogenic. Donor age, sex, ethnicity and CMV serostatus were collected together with the repertoire data. A later genetic analysis took genome-wide SNP genotypes for about three fifths of the 666 donors and used that subset as a discovery cohort. Every discovery cohort repertoire had been produced on one sequencing platform. Both class I and class II loci were covered by HLA typing, at four-digit resolution. Typing coverage differed by locus: A, B, C, DRB1 and DQB1 were typed in about 620-630 donors, DQA1 in 522, DPA1 in over 600, and DPB1 in 472. About five DR-DQ haplotypes were treated as single units for association and clustering because of strong linkage in the cohort. On average, approximately 250,000 unique TCR beta nucleotide sequences were sequenced per donor among 300 to 500 genotyped donors of the cohort, with roughly 18% of those sequences being non-productive.

The cohort consisted of more than 650 healthy bone marrow donors. At the time of sampling, every cohort member was nominally healthy, though immune exposures that went unrecorded were likely present. The donor was CMV seropositive and was included in the group of 250 to 300 seropositive cohort members. Every donor gave a peripheral blood sample, and the peripheral blood mononuclear cells from that sample were used for TCR beta sequencing. The Qiagen DNeasy Blood Extraction Kit was used to extract genomic DNA from the blood cell samples. Of note for this clone: Its recognized antigen is unknown. No base quality information exists; no much larger clone differs at one position.

Libraries were constructed by the immunoSEQ multiplex PCR assay. A mixture of 60 forward primers for TCR Vbeta segments and 13 reverse primers for TCR Jbeta segments was used in the multiplex PCR. The CDR3 region of rearranged TCR beta genes was amplified from genomic DNA by a multiplex PCR assay. The Illumina HiSeq System was used to sequence the amplified TCR beta libraries as 87-base-pair reads. As for the original processing: A later analysis counted 65 million to 90 million unique TCR beta chains across the 666 repertoires, and some 11 million of these chains were shared by at least two donors. Raw reads were error-corrected and collapsed into unique sequences by a nearest-neighbor algorithm in which closely related sequences were merged to remove PCR and sequencing errors. Alignment of CDR3 sequences to IMGT reference sequences was used to assign V, D and J gene segments. For a sequence to be retained, at least a six-nucleotide match to both a V gene segment and a J gene segment was required. A rearrangement counted as productive if the CDR3 had no stop codons and remained in frame with V and J, and every other rearrangement counted as non-productive. CDR3 was defined according to IMGT convention as the region running from the second conserved V-encoded cysteine to the conserved J-encoded phenylalanine. The earlier analysis of about 500 of the donors excluded sequences that lacked an unambiguous match to a single V gene segment. An earlier analysis of several hundred of the donors called V segments functional above 56.7% productive rearrangements and segregating when the between-donor standard deviation exceeded 5%. A statistical classification framework was built for diagnosing cytomegalovirus status from the catalog of TCR beta chain sequences. V and J gene assignment, in a later analysis, came from comparing TCR nucleotide sequences with IMGT/GENE-DB human TR gene sequences. Using the TCRdist pipeline, a later analysis assigned CDR3 sequences along with most-parsimonious VDJ recombination scenarios. In a later analysis, each TCR beta chain was defined by its CDR3 amino acid sequence together with its V-gene family, and reads lacking a unique V-gene family were excluded. To address suspected cross-contamination and a sequencing artifact, a later analysis removed a few hundred highly shared, low-generation-probability nucleotide sequences. In a later analysis, a clonal expansion index was calculated for each public chain from normalized within-repertoire ranks of inferred template counts. A later analysis computed generation probabilities with a VDJ recombination model fitted to out-of-frame rearrangements, and checked the results against IGoR. A later analysis scored TCR-TCR, TCR-HLA and TCR-CMV co-occurrence with hypergeometric tests, applying a repertoire-size bias correction to TCR pairs. To estimate false discovery rates, a later analysis permuted the HLA or CMV assignments 20 times. In a later analysis, co-occurring TCRs were grouped using DBSCAN, and TCRdist sequence similarity was added for clustering within HLA-allele-positive subsets. For co-occurrence clustering, repertoires with fewer than 30,000 or more than 120,000 public chains were excluded, along with roughly 5 repertoires with anomalous nucleotide sharing. TCRdb retrieved this table from immuneACCESS and kept in-frame rearrangements only. Not all clones are present; in checked studies, unresolved V genes account for under half, and no reason is known for the remainder. The DNA gave D and trimming, while V, J and clone size come from that table. In this sample the table shows some 150,000 clones, approximately 80% of which occur a single time. Approximately 7% of the sample is held by the ten biggest clonotypes.

Germline trimming amounts to 6 bases on V and 10 bases on J, with 15 as the count of junction bases outside the gene matches. According to the germline V gene (reference sequence), CDR1 reads MNHNY and CDR2 reads SVGAGI. The cysteine opens and the phenylalanine closes a CDR3 of 15 amino acids. The retained sequence is limited to the CDR3, 45 bases, with the frame set at the first base. Broader findings and caveats from the paper: In this cohort, only TCR beta chains were sequenced, and detectable features were limited by the absence of alpha or paired-chain data. Sequencing depth was assumed to be roughly uniform across donors in the presence/absence analyses, though that assumption may not hold. Because HLA typing was missing for some donors at each locus, association tests included only the typed subset. A later analysis found that TCR association rates varied across HLA loci, with DRB1 alleles showing the most associated TCRs and HLA-C alleles the fewest. Broadly in line with IMGT annotations, most TCR beta V segments showed up in productive rearrangements about 87% or about 30% of the time in an earlier analysis of about 500 of the donors. Compared with the approximately 670-donor mean, donors in an Asian-associated ancestry cluster had fewer N-insertions in productive TCRs, according to a later genetic analysis. A later analysis reported that several top co-occurrence clusters appeared linked to parvovirus B19, influenza, CMV and Epstein-Barr virus. Specific HLA alleles were associated with over 15,000 TCR beta sequences at a false discovery rate of 0.05 in a later analysis. Some IMGT-functional V segments, including TRBV6-2 and TRBV6-3, could not be distinguished by the 87-base-pair reads and were therefore excluded. According to a later analysis, most CMV-associated TCR beta chains appeared to be HLA-restricted, and the HLA associations seemed to be driven largely by CMV exposure. The earlier analysis of about 600 of the donors excluded approximately 15 rarely observed V segments, including chromosome 9 orphons, because counts were too low. In vitro tests confirmed that a few of the cytomegalovirus-associated TCR beta chains recognize cytomegalovirus antigens. When HLA alleles, especially DR and DQ, strongly co-occurred, attributing TCR associations to individual alleles was difficult. According to the authors, the approach could potentially be generalized to other disease states and immunological phenotypes. A later genetic analysis associated a missense DCLRE1C variant with V-gene and J-gene trimming of TCR beta chains, and an independent cohort replicated the association. Compared with equally common non-associated chains, HLA-associated TCR beta chains in a later analysis were more clonally expanded and had lower generation probabilities. For the cohort, immune exposure information was limited to CMV serostatus. Correlated functional status among segregating V segments might reflect linkage disequilibrium, but an unknown experimental factor could not be ruled out. Cytomegalovirus status was reported to be diagnosed by the classifier with high specificity and sensitivity in both the original and validation cohorts. The study listed 150 to 200 TCR beta chains as associated with cytomegalovirus. Across donors, most TCR sequences were observed very rarely, whereas some public TCRs were present in many individuals. A cluster of highly shared sequence variants was judged likely to represent a technical artifact of the sequencing pipeline. A further reported finding was that TCR beta sequences accurately predicted the HLA-A and HLA-B alleles for most subjects in the first cohort.

Sequences were obtained from PBMCs. The clonotype comes from a woman between 25 and 40 years old in good health and CMV-seropositive. The chain employs TRBV6-6 and TRBJ1-3; 7 middle bases align to TRBD1. The nucleotide sequence reads as follows: TGTGCCAGCAGACGACAGGGAGGTGGTGGATTAACCATATATTTT. Its product reads: CASRRQGGGGLTIYF.